A selection of T cell receptor beta chains follows, all from one sample in a study of PD-1 blockade in classical Hodgkin lymphoma. Assay: immunoSEQ multiplex PCR; the TCRdb copy retains only in-frame clones and omits some. The repertoire includes 25,000 to 35,000 clones, around 68% of them detected once, and 3.5% to 5% sits in the top ten. Sequenced material: peripheral blood mononuclear cells (PBMCs), taken before the fourth cycle of nivolumab. The receptors were gathered from a human donor with classical Hodgkin lymphoma. Each CDR3 is given with its conserved first and last residue. The D gene is left open where the match is weak. Clone size is shown for a subset of rows, as once, few, many or a class of expanded clone.

clone_size: few; d_call: NA; v_call: TRBV9; cdr3_aa: CASSGGAISGNTIYF
clone_size: NA; d_call: TRBD1; v_call: TRBV27; cdr3_aa: CASSQIDRVEDIQYF
clone_size: once; d_call: TRBD1; v_call: TRBV27; cdr3_aa: CASSLSGYRGSHEQYF
clone_size: NA; d_call: NA; v_call: TRBV12-5; cdr3_aa: CASGLVIGGGTEAFF
clone_size: NA; d_call: NA; v_call: TRBV6-5; cdr3_aa: CASSYSAGAGGNTIYF
clone_size: NA; d_call: TRBD2; v_call: TRBV10-3; cdr3_aa: CAIKPSGATYEQYF
clone_size: NA; d_call: NA; v_call: TRBV5-6; cdr3_aa: CASSQGATNTGAFF
clone_size: NA; d_call: TRBD2; v_call: TRBV5-6; cdr3_aa: CASSSLFSGLAVYEQYF
clone_size: NA; d_call: NA; v_call: TRBV6-5; cdr3_aa: CASSKTAQETQYF
clone_size: NA; d_call: NA; v_call: TRBV5-4; cdr3_aa: CASSLATGRYEQYF
clone_size: NA; d_call: NA; v_call: TRBV28; cdr3_aa: CASSLGHSYGYTF
clone_size: once; d_call: NA; v_call: TRBV7-2; cdr3_aa: CASSFGRGSEKLFF
clone_size: NA; d_call: NA; v_call: TRBV28; cdr3_aa: CARVYEQYF
clone_size: NA; d_call: TRBD2; v_call: TRBV6-5; cdr3_aa: CASSYYQRDYEQYF
clone_size: NA; d_call: NA; v_call: TRBV11-1; cdr3_aa: CASSPRIRGEQFF
clone_size: NA; d_call: NA; v_call: TRBV18; cdr3_aa: CASSPGGSNQPQHF
clone_size: few; d_call: NA; v_call: TRBV28; cdr3_aa: CASSLLYSAYEQYF
clone_size: NA; d_call: NA; v_call: TRBV6-5; cdr3_aa: CASTSDSSYGYTF
clone_size: NA; d_call: NA; v_call: TRBV10-2; cdr3_aa: CASTHGYEDGYTF
clone_size: NA; d_call: NA; v_call: TRBV9; cdr3_aa: CASSVADLNTEAFF
clone_size: NA; d_call: NA; v_call: TRBV14; cdr3_aa: CASSQLLTGELFF
clone_size: NA; d_call: NA; v_call: TRBV6-5; cdr3_aa: CASSYGGSYYGYTF
clone_size: NA; d_call: NA; v_call: TRBV27; cdr3_aa: CASTGGDTEAFF
clone_size: once; d_call: TRBD1; v_call: TRBV2; cdr3_aa: CASREEDRETDTQYF
clone_size: NA; d_call: TRBD1; v_call: TRBV14; cdr3_aa: CASSQDRGRTGELFF